This T cell receptor (beta chain) comes out of a study of cytomegalovirus exposure and HLA in healthy donors. Study conclusions and caveats: Later analysis reportedly placed an Asian-associated ancestry cluster below the approximately 650-donor mean in N-insertions.

Germline V gives CDR1 SGHRS, CDR2 YFSETQ. This CDR3 has 13 amino acids. Trimming shortened V by 5 bases and J by 3 bases, and 12 bases separated the two germline ends. PCR employed 60 Vbeta and 13 Jbeta primers. Some clones are missing from TCRdb's copy, which holds only in-frame ones; the method was immunoSEQ multiplex PCR. This sample's table has some 30,000 clones. Note on this clone: Its antigen remains unknown.

The receptor comes from a woman between 40 and 55 years old in good health and CMV-seropositive. The specimen was PBMCs. The rearrangement joins TRBV5-1 to TRBJ2-7, with D perhaps matching TRBD1 (7 bases). The CDR3 here is CASSSGGFYEQYF. The CDR3, as DNA: TGCGCCAGCAGTTCAGGGGGGTTCTACGAGCAGTACTTC.